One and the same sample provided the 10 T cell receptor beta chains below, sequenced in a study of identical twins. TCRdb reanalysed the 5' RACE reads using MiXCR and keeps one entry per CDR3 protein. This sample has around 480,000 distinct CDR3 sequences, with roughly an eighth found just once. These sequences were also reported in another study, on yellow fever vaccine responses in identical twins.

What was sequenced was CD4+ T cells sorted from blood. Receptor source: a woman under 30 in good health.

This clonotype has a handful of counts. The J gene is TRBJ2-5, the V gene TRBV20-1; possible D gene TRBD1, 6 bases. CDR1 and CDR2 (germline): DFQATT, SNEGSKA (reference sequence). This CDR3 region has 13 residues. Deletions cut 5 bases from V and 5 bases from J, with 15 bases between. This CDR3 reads CSAYDRPRETQYF. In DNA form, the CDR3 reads TGCAGTGCTTACGACAGGCCTCGGGAGACCCAGTACTTC.

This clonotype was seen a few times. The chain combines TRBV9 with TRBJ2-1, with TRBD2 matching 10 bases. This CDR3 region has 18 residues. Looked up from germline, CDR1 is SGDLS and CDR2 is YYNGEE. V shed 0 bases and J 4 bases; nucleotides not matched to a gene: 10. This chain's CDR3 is CASSVVAGGRGLYNEQFF. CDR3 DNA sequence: TGTGCCAGCAGCGTAGTAGCGGGGGGACGGGGCTTATACAATGAGCAGTTCTTC.

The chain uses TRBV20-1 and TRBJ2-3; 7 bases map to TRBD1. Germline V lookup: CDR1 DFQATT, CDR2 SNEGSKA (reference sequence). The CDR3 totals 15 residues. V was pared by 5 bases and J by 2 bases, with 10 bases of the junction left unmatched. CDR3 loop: CSAPDRVVSTDTQYF. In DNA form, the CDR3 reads TGCAGTGCTCCCGACAGGGTCGTTTCCACAGATACGCAGTATTTT.

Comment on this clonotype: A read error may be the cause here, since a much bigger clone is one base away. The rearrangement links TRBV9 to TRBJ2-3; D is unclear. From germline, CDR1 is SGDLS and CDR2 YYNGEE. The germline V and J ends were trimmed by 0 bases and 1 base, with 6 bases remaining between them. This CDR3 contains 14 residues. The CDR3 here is CASSVGRCTDTQYF. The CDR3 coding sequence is TGTGCCAGCAGCGTAGGGCGGTGCACAGATACGCAGTATTTT.

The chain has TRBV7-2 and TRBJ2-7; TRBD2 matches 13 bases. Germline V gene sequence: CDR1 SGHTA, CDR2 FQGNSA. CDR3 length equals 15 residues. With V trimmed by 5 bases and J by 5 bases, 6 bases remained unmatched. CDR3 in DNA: TGTGCCAGCAGCCCACCGGGACTAGCGGGAAACGAGCAGTACTTC. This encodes CASSPPGLAGNEQYF.

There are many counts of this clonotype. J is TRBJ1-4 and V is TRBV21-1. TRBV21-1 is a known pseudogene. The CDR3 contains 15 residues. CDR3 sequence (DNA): TGTGCCAGCAGCGCAAACAGTGCAACTAATGAAAAACTGTTTTTT. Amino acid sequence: CASSANSATNEKLFF.

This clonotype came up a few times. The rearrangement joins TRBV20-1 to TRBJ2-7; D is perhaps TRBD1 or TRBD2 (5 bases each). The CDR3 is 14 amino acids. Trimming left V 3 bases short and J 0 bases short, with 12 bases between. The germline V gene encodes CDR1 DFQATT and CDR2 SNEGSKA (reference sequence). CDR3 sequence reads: CSARDGASSYEQYF. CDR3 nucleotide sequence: TGCAGTGCTAGGGACGGGGCTAGCTCCTACGAGCAGTACTTC.

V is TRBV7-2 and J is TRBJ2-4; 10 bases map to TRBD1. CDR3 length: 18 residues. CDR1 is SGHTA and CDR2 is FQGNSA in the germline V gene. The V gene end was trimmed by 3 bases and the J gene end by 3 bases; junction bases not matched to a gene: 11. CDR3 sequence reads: CASSFSGSGQGVKNIQYF. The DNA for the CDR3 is TGTGCCAGCAGCTTTTCGGGGAGCGGACAGGGGGTCAAAAACATTCAGTACTTC.

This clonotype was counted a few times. The CDR3 DNA sequence: TGTGCCAGCTGTAAGGAGGTGACCTACAATGAGCAGTTCTTC. Its translation: CASCKEVTYNEQFF. The J gene is TRBJ2-1, the V gene TRBV2; a possible D gene is TRBD2 (5 bases). The CDR3 is 14 amino acids. The germline CDR1 and CDR2 sequences are SNHLY and FYNNEI. The V end lost 8 bases, the J end lost 2 bases, and 13 bases lay between the germline ends.

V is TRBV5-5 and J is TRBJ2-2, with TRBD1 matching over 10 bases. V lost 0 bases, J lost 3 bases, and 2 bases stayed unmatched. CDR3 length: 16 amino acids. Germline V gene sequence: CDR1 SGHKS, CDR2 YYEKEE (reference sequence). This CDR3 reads CASSLGQGAYTGELFF. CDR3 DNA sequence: TGTGCCAGCAGCTTGGGACAGGGGGCGTACACCGGGGAGCTGTTTTTT.